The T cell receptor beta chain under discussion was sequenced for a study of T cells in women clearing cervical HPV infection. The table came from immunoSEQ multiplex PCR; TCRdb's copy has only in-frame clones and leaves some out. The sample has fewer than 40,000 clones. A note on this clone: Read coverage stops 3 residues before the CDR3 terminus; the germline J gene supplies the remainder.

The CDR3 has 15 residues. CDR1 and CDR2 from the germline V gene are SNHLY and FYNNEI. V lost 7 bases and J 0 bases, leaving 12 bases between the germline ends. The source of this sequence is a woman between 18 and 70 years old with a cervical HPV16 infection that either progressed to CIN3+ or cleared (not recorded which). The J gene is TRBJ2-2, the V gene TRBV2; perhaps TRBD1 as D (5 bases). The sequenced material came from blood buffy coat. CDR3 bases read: TGTGCCAGCACGACCGGACAATCGAACACCGGGGAG. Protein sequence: CASTTGQSNTGE. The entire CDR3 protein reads CASTTGQSNTGELFF.